This paragraph reports one T cell receptor (beta chain). This entry is derived from a study of tissue T cells after allogeneic stem cell transplantation. The overall study: Several lines of graft-versus-host disease therapy were given to all patients, all with gastrointestinal involvement. Pre-transplant PBMCs were recipient-derived, available from a handful of GVHD patients.

Trimming pared 2 bases from V and 15 bases from J, leaving 8 bases between. CDR1 LGHNT and CDR2 FRNRAP come from the germline V gene. The CDR3 is 10 amino acids. Sequencing of TCRbeta CDR3 at survey depth gave sequences and template counts. Some clones are missing from TCRdb's copy, which holds only in-frame ones; the method was immunoSEQ multiplex PCR. In the table there are about 5,700 clones, 76% of which are singletons. The TCR sequence derives from a man aged 35 to 69 who later had graft-versus-host disease after an allogeneic stem cell transplant. The V and J genes are TRBV12-5 and TRBJ1-5, with D unresolved. The specimen comprised blood, sampled before transplantation. The CDR3: CASGLPLLHF. CDR3 DNA sequence: TGTGCTAGTGGTTTGCCTCTTCTGCATTTT.